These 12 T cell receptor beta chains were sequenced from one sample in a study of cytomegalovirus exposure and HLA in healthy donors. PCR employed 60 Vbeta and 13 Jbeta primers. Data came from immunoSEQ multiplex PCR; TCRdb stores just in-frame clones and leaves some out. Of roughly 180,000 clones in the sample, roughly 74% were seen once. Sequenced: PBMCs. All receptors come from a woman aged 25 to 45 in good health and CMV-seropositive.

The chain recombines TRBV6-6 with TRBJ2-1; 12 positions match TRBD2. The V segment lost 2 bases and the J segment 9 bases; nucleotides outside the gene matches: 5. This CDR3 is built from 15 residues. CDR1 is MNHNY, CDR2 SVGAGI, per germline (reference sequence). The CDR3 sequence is CASSYPLAGGIEQFF. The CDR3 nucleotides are TGTGCCAGCAGTTACCCCCTAGCGGGAGGGATTGAGCAGTTCTTC.

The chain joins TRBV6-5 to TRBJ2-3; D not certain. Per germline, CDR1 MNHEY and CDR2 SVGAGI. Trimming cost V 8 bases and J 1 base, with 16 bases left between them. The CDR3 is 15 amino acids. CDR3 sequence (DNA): TGTGCCAGCCGTACCAGTCAGGTGGGCACAGATACGCAGTATTTT. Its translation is CASRTSQVGTDTQYF.

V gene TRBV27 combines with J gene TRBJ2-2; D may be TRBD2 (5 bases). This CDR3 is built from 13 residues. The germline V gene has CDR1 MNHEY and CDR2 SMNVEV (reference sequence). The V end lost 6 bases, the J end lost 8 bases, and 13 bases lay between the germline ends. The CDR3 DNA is TGTGCCAGCAGGCCACTAGAAATAGGGGAGCTGTTTTTT. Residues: CASRPLEIGELFF.

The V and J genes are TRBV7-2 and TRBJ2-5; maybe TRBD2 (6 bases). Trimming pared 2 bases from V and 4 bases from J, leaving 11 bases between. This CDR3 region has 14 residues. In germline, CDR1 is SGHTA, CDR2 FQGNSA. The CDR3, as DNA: TGTGCCAGCAGCTTATCCGCGGGGAGAGAGACCCAGTACTTC. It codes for CASSLSAGRETQYF.

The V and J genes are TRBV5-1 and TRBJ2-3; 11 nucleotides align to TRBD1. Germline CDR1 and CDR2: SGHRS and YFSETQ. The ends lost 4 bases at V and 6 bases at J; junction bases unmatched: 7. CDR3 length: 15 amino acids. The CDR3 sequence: CASSLWTGGADTQYF. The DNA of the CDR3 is TGCGCCAGCAGCCTTTGGACAGGGGGCGCGGATACGCAGTATTTT.

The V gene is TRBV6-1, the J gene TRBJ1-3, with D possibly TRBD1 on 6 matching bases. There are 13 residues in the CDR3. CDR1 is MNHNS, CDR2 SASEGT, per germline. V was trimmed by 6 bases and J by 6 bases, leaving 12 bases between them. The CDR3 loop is CASSWDKLNTIYF. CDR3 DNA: TGTGCCAGCAGCTGGGACAAACTAAACACCATATATTTT.

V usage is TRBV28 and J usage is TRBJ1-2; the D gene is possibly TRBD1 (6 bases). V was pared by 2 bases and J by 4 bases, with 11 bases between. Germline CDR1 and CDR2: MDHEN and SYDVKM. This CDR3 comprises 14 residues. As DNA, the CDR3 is TGTGCCAGCAGTTTAACAGGGATTGGCTATGGCTACACCTTC. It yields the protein CASSLTGIGYGYTF.

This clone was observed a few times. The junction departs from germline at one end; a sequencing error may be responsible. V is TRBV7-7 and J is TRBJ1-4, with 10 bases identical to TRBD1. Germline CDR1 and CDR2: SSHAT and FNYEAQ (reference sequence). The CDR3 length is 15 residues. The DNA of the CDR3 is TGTGCTAGCAGCTTGGTGGACAGGGGGGGTGAAAAACTGTTTTTT. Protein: CASSLVDRGGEKLFF.

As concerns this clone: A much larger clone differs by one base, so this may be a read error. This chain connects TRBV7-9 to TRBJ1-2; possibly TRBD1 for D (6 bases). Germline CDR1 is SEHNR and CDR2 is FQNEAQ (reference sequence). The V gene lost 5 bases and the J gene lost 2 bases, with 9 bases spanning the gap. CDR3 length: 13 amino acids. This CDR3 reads CASSLGQNYGYTF. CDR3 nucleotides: TGTGCCAGCAGCCTAGGACAGAACTATGGCTACACCTTC.

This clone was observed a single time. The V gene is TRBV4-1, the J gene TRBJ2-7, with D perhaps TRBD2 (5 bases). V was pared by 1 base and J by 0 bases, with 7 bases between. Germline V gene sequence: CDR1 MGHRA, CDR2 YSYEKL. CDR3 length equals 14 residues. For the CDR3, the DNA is TGCGCCAGCAGCCAAGGGACTTACTCCTACGAGCAGTACTTC. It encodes CASSQGTYSYEQYF.

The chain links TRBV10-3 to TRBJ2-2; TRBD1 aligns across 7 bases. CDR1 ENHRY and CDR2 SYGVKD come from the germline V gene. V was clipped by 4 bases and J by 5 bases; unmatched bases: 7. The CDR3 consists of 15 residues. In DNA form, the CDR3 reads TGTGCCATCAGTGGGGAACAGGGGAAGACCGGGGAGCTGTTTTTT. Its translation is CAISGEQGKTGELFF.

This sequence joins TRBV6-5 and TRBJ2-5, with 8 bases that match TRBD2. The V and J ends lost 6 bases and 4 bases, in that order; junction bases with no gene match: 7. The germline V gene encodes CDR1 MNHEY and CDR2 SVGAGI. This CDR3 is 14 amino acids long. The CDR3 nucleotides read TGTGCCAGCAGACGCGGGAGGAGGCGAGAGACCCAGTACTTC. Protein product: CASRRGRRRETQYF.